This section outlines one T cell receptor (beta chain) sequence together with its context. The antigen is not known. The sample comes from a study of long-term antiretroviral therapy in people with HIV. Sequencing used immunoSEQ v3.0 at survey level. Repertoires were generated with immunoSEQ multiplex PCR, while TCRdb's copy carries only in-frame clones and drops some. This table has approximately 35,000 clones, around 97% appearing once. Each participant with HIV received care in the United States. Amounts of roughly 1-11 million cryopreserved PBMC were held in the samples before DNA extraction. Broader study findings: The study collected blood between 2004 and 2017, possibly under older ART regimens. Those clones which expanded before ART made up the dominant part of the repertoire at all time points.

V was shortened by 7 bases and J by 7 bases, with 14 bases between the two germline ends. CDR1 and CDR2 (germline): LNHDA, SQIVND (reference sequence). This CDR3 region has 13 residues. This chain uses TRBV19 with TRBJ2-1; D is uncertain. The sequenced sample was unsorted PBMCs, obtained 6.9 years after starting antiretroviral therapy. The receptor comes from a young man with HIV. CDR3 coding DNA: TGTGCCAGTACCGGAGCCGGCCTGAATGAGCAGTTCTTC. This translates into CASTGAGLNEQFF.